Listed here are 10 T cell receptor beta chains from one sample, sequenced in a study of OX40 agonist ivuxolimab in advanced cancers. Profiling relied on immunoSEQ multiplex PCR, and the TCRdb table lists in-frame clones only, not all of them. The sample contains several thousand clones, approximately 68% of which appear only once. The specimen was CD4+ or CD8+ T cells sorted from blood, collected in a trial of the OX40 agonist ivuxolimab. These receptors originate from an adult with an advanced solid tumor such as melanoma, head and neck, liver or kidney cancer.

This chain joins TRBV4-2 and TRBJ2-5; 12 nucleotides match TRBD1. The CDR3 is 16 residues long. Germline V lookup: CDR1 LGHNA, CDR2 YNFKEQ. The junction had 4 bases not matched to a gene; V was cut back by 1 base and J by 4 bases. The CDR3 region has the DNA TGTGCCAGCAGCCAAGGGGGACAGGGGGCCTCAGAGACCCAGTACTTC. Amino acid sequence: CASSQGGQGASETQYF.

The V and J genes are TRBV19 and TRBJ1-1; D gene uncertain. Germline CDR1 is LNHDA and CDR2 is SQIVND (reference sequence). The CDR3 contains 13 residues. Trimming shortened V by 6 bases and J by 4 bases, and 12 bases separated the two germline ends. The CDR3 DNA is TGTGCCAGTAGCCCCGGCGGACCCACTGAAGCTTTCTTT. Translating gives CASSPGGPTEAFF.

This clone was detected only a few times. The J gene is TRBJ1-5, the V gene TRBV7-6, with D unclear. Looked up from germline, CDR1 is SGHVS and CDR2 is FNYEAQ. The V end was cut by 1 base, the J end by 6 bases, with 7 bases between. The length of the CDR3 is 13 residues. For the CDR3, the DNA is TGTGCCAGCAGCTTAGAAGACGGTCAGCCCCAGCATTTT. It specifies CASSLEDGQPQHF.

J is TRBJ1-5 and V is TRBV30; no firm D call. The germline CDR1 and CDR2 sequences are GTSNPN and SVGIG (reference sequence). V was cut by 2 bases and J by 0 bases, with 14 bases left in between. The CDR3 has 16 residues. CDR3 in DNA: TGTGCCTGGAGTCTCCGGGGAGGGCATAGCAATCAGCCCCAGCATTTT. Translated: CAWSLRGGHSNQPQHF. The whole variable domain, filled in from reference TRBV30 and TRBJ1-5, reads SQTIHQWPATLVQPVGSPLSLECTVEGTSNPNLYWYRQAAGRGLQLLFYSVGIGQISSEVPQNLSASRPQDRQFILSSKKLLLSDSGFYLCAWSLRGGHSNQPQHFGDGTRLSIL.

The V gene is TRBV7-9, the J gene TRBJ2-2; 8 nucleotides align to TRBD2. Trimming cost V 8 bases and J 7 bases; bases outside gene matches: 3. The CDR3 totals 12 residues. CDR1 is SEHNR and CDR2 is FQNEAQ in the germline V gene (reference sequence). CDR3 protein: CASSGTSGELFF. The CDR3 DNA sequence: TGTGCCAGCTCTGGGACTAGCGGGGAGCTGTTTTTT.

This sequence joins TRBV4-2 and TRBJ2-1; maybe TRBD1 (5 bases). V was pared by 3 bases and J by 9 bases, with 6 bases between. This CDR3 spans 11 amino acids. Germline values: CDR1 LGHNA, CDR2 YNFKEQ. The DNA for the CDR3 is TGTGCCAGCAGCCAGGGGCTTGAGCAGTTCTTC. Its protein product is CASSQGLEQFF.

The chain links TRBV6-1 to TRBJ2-5; 10 bases map to TRBD2. The trim removed 2 bases at V and 6 bases at J, leaving 9 bases unmatched. Germline V gene lookup returns CDR1 MNHNS and CDR2 SASEGT. The CDR3 runs 16 residues. DNA of the CDR3: TGTGCCAGCAGTGAATTTCCTAGCGGGAGATCCAAGACCCAGTACTTC. Residues: CASSEFPSGRSKTQYF.

This clone came up a few times. This chain connects TRBV7-9 to TRBJ1-5; D may be TRBD1 (6 bases). Germline-derived CDR1 and CDR2 are SEHNR and FQNEAQ (reference sequence). V was cut by 5 bases and J by 1 base, with 12 bases left in between. The length of the CDR3 is 15 residues. The chain's CDR3 is CASSQQGASNQPQHF. The CDR3 DNA follows: TGTGCCAGCAGCCAACAGGGAGCGAGCAATCAGCCCCAGCATTTT.

Regarding this clone: A much larger clonotype is one base distant, so this may be a read error. V is TRBV6-4 and J is TRBJ2-3; 10 bases match TRBD2. Germline V gene lookup returns CDR1 MRHNA and CDR2 SNTAGT. V shed 0 bases and J 4 bases; nucleotides not matched to a gene: 1. The CDR3 sequence is 15 residues long. In nucleotides, the CDR3 is TGTGCCAGCAGTGACTCACTAGCGGGACCAGATACGCAGTATTTT. It encodes CASSDSLAGPDTQYF.

The chain combines TRBV2 with TRBJ2-7, with D possibly being TRBD2 (6 bases). Trimming left V 10 bases short and J 0 bases short, with 19 bases between. The length of the CDR3 is 15 residues. Germline V gene data show CDR1 as SNHLY and CDR2 as FYNNEI. The CDR3, as DNA: TGTGCCATACCTATCCGGGACGGGAGCTCCTACGAGCAGTACTTC. This translates into CAIPIRDGSSYEQYF.